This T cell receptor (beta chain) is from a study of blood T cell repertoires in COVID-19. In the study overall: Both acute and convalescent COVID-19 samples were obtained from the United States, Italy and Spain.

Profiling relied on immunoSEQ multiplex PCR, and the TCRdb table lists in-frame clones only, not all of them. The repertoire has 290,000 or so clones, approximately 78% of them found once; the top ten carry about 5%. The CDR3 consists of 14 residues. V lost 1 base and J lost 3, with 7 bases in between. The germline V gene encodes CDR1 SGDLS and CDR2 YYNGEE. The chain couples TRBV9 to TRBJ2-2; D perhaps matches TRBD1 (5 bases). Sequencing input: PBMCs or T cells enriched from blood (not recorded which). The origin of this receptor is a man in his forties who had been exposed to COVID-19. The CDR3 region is CASSVRGDTGELFF. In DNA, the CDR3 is TGTGCCAGCAGCGTAAGGGGTGACACCGGGGAGCTGTTTTTT.